This T cell receptor beta chain was obtained from a study of CD8 T cells in ankylosing spondylitis. Germline CDR1 is SQVTM and CDR2 is ANQGSEA. The CDR3 spans 16 residues. Trimming at V came to 1 base and at J to 7 bases, leaving 13 bases not matched to a gene. The sample holds many counts of this clonotype. Antigen unknown. Study-level results: Reports say disease-linked clones showed up significantly more in matched ankylosing spondylitis synovial fluid. With a CD8+ phenotype, disease-linked clones were relatively rare in peripheral blood. A motif of roughly 8 highly homologous TCR beta variants was seen as apparently characteristic of ankylosing spondylitis blood.

Libraries of TCR beta came from quantitative 5'-RACE with molecular barcodes. Each CDR3 protein is one row after TCRdb ran MiXCR on the 5' RACE reads. The data show 160,000 or so distinct CDR3 sequences, 9.8% seen once. The source is a female donor with ankylosing spondylitis or in good health (not recorded which). Material for sequencing was blood, either unsorted or a sorted T cell fraction (not recorded which). The chain recombines TRBV29-1 with TRBJ2-5, with 9 positions matching TRBD2. CDR3: CSVEGLAETREGTQYF. CDR3 coding DNA: TGCAGCGTTGAAGGACTAGCGGAGACAAGAGAGGGGACCCAGTACTTC.